This T cell receptor beta chain came from a study of blood T cell repertoires in COVID-19. About the research overall: The samples span acute and convalescent COVID-19 from the United States, Italy and Spain. T cells, B-cell-depleted T cells, or PBMCs provided the cDNA or gDNA that served as material.

From germline, CDR1 is MNHEY and CDR2 SMNVEV (reference sequence). This CDR3 has 15 amino acids. With V trimmed by 8 bases and J by 7 bases, 9 bases remained unmatched. In the authors' methods: Nucleated cell counts were estimated from reference gene primer amplification. Sequencing was performed with immunoSEQ multiplex PCR; in TCRdb, only in-frame clones are kept and a portion is missing. That table furnishes V, J and clone size, whereas the DNA furnished D and trimming. The sample has about 130,000 clones; 80% to 85% are singletons. The source material was peripheral blood. The clonotype was recovered from a woman under 40 who had recovered from COVID-19. The chain recombines TRBV27 with TRBJ1-4; TRBD1 matches at 11 bases. CDR3 nucleotide sequence: TGTGCCAGCGGCCCCGGGACAGGGGGAGGTGAAAAACTGTTTTTT. Translating it yields CASGPGTGGGEKLFF.